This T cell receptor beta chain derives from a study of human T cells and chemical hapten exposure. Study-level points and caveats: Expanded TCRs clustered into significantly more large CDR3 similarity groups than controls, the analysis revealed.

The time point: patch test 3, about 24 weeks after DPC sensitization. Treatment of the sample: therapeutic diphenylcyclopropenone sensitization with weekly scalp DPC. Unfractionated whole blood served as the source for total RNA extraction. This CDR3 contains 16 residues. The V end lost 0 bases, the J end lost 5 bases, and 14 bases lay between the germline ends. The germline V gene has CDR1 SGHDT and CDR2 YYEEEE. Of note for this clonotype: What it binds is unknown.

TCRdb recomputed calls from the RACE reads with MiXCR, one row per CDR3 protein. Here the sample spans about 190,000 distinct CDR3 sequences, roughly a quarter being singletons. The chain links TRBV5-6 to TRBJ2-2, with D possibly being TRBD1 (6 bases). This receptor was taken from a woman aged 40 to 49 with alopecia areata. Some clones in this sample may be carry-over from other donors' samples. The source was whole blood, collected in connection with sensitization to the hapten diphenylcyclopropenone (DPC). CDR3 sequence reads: CASSLVGARTTGELFF. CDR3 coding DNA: TGTGCCAGCAGCTTGGTGGGGGCGCGGACGACCGGGGAGCTGTTTTTT.